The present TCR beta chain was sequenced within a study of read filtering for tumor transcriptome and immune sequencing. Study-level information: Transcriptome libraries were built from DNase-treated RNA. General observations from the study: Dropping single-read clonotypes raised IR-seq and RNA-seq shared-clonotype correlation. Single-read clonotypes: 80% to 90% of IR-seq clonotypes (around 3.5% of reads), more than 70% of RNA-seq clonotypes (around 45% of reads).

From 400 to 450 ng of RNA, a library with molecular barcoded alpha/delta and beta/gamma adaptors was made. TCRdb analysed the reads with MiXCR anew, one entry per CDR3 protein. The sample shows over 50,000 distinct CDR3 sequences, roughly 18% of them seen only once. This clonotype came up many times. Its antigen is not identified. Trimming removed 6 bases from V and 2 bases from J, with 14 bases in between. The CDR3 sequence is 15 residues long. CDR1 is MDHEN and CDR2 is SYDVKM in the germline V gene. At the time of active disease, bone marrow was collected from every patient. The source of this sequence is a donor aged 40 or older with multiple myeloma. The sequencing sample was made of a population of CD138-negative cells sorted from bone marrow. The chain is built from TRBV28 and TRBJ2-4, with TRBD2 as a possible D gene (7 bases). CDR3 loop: CASSGGGLTKNIQYF. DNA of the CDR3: TGTGCCAGCAGCGGCGGGGGCTTAACCAAAAACATTCAGTACTTC.